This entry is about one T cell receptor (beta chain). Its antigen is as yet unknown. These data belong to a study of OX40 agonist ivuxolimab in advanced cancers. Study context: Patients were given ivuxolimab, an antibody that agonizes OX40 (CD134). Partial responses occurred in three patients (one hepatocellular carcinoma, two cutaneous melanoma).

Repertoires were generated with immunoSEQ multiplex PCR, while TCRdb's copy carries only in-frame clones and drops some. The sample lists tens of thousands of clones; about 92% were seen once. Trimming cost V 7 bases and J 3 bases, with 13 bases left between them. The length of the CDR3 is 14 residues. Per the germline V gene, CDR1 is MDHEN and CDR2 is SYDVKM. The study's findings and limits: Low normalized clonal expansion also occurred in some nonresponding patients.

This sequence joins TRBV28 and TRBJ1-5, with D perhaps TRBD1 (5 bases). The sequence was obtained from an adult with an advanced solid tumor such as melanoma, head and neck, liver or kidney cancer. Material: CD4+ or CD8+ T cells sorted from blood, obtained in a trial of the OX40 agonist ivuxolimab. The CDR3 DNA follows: TGTGCCAGCAAATGGCAGGGCGTCAATCAGCCCCAGCATTTT. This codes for CASKWQGVNQPQHF.